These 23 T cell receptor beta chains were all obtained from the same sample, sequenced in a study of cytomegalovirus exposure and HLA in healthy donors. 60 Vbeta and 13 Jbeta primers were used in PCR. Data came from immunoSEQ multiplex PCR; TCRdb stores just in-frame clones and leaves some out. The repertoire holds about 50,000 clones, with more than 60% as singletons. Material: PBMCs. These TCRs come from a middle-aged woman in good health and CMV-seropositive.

The CDR3 nucleotides are TGTGCCAGCACACCGGGTCCCTACAATGAGCAGTTCTTC. Amino acid sequence: CASTPGPYNEQFF. V usage is TRBV27 and J usage is TRBJ2-1; the D is unclear. The V gene's germline CDR1 is MNHEY and CDR2 SMNVEV (reference sequence). V was pared by 7 bases and J by 2 bases, with 9 bases between. CDR3 length: 13 amino acids.

The CDR3, as DNA: TGTGCCAGCAGTCAGAGACAGGGGTGGCAAGAGACCCAGTACTTC. It yields the protein CASSQRQGWQETQYF. This chain connects TRBV28 to TRBJ2-5; 8 bases line up with TRBD1. This CDR3 is built from 15 residues. The V and J ends lost 5 bases and 2 bases, in that order; junction bases with no gene match: 7. The germline V gene has CDR1 MDHEN and CDR2 SYDVKM. The variable domain in full, completed from reference TRBV28 and TRBJ2-5, reads DVKVTQSSRYLVKRTGEKVFLECVQDMDHENMFWYRQDPGLGLRLIYFSYDVKMKEKGDIPEGYSVSREKKERFSLILESASTNQTSMYLCASSQRQGWQETQYFGPGTRLLVL.

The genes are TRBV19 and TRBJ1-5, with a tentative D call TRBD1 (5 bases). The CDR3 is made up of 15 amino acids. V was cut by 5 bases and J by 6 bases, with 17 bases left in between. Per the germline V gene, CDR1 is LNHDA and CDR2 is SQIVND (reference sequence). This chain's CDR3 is CASSDQGVSGQPQHF. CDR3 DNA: TGTGCCAGTAGTGACCAGGGCGTTTCGGGTCAGCCCCAGCATTTT.

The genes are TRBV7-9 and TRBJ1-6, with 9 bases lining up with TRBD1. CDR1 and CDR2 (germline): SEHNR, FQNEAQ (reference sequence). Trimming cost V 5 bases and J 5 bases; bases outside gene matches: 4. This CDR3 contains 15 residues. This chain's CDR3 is CASSPRTGDNSPLHF. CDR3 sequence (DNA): TGTGCCAGCAGCCCACGGACAGGGGATAATTCACCCCTCCACTTT.

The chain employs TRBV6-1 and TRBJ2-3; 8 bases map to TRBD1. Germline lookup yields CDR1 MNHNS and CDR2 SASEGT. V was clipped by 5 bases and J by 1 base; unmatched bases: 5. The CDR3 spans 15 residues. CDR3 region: CASSTQGAGTDTQYF. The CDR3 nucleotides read TGTGCCAGCAGTACCCAGGGGGCTGGCACAGATACGCAGTATTTT.

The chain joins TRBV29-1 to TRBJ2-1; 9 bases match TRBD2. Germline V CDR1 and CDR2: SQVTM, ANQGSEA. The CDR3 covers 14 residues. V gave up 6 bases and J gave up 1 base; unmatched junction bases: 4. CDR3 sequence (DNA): TGCAGCGTAGGTGCGGGGGGGTCCTACAATGAGCAGTTCTTC. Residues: CSVGAGGSYNEQFF.

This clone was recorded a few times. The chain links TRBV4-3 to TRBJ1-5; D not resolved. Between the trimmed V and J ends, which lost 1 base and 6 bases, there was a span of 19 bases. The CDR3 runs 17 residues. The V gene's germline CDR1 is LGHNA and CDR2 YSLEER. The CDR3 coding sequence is TGCGCCAGCAGCCAAGGGTGGAGCTCCCTAGGTGGTCAGCCCCAGCATTTT. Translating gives CASSQGWSSLGGQPQHF.

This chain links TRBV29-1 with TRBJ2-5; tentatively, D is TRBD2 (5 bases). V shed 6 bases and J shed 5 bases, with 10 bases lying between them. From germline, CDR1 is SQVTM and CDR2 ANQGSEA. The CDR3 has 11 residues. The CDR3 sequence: CSVPGGETQYF. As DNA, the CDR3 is TGCAGCGTGCCCGGCGGGGAGACCCAGTACTTC.

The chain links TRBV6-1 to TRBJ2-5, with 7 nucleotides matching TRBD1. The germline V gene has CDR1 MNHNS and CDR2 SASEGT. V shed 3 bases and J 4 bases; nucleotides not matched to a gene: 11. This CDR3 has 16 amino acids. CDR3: CASSDRTGEWGETQYF. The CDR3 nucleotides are TGTGCCAGCAGTGATCGTACAGGGGAATGGGGAGAGACCCAGTACTTC.

CDR3 sequence: CASSLGQNYGYTF. The CDR3, as DNA: TGTGCCAGCAGCTTAGGACAGAACTATGGCTACACCTTC. V usage is TRBV7-2 and J usage is TRBJ1-2; weak D call: TRBD1 (5 bases). CDR3 length equals 13 residues. CDR1 is SGHTA and CDR2 is FQGNSA in the germline V gene. The germline V and J ends were trimmed by 1 base and 2 bases, with 5 bases remaining between them.

The CDR3 DNA reads TGTGCCAGCAGCTTCCCGGGACAGACCTTCTACGAGCAGTACTTC. Translated: CASSFPGQTFYEQYF. The chain joins TRBV7-8 to TRBJ2-7; 7 positions agree with TRBD1. CDR1 SGHVS and CDR2 FQNEAQ come from the germline V gene. V dropped 3 bases and J dropped 3; count of bases not matched to a gene: 8. The CDR3 runs to 15 residues. The full variable domain, rest sourced from reference TRBV7-8 and TRBJ2-7, is GAGVSQSPRYKVAKRGQDVALRCDPISGHVSLFWYQQALGQGPEFLTYFQNEAQLDKSGLPSDRFFAERPEGSVSTLKIQRTQQEDSAVYLCASSFPGQTFYEQYFGPGTRLTVT.

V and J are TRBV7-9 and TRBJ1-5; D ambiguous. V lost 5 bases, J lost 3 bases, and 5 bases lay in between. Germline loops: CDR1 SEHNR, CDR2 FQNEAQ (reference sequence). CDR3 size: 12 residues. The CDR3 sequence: CASSLYNQPQHF. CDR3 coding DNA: TGTGCCAGCAGCCTATACAATCAGCCCCAGCATTTT.

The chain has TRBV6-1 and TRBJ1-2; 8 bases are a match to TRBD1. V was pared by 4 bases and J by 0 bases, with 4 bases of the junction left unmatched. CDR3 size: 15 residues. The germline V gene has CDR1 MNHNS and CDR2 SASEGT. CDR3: CASSAGQGANYGYTF. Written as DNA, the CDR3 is TGTGCCAGCAGTGCCGGACAGGGAGCTAACTATGGCTACACCTTC.

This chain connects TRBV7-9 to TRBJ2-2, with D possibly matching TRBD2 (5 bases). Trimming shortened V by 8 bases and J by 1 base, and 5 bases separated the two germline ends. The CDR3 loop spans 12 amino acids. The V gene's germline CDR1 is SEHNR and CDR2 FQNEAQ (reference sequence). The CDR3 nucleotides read TGTGCCAGCCGGGGGAACACCGGGGAGCTGTTTTTT. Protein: CASRGNTGELFF.

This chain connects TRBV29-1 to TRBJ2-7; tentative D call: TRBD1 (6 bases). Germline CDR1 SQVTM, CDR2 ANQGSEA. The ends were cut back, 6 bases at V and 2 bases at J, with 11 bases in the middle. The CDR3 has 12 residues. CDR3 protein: CSVSGDTYEQYF. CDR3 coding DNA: TGCAGCGTATCCGGGGACACCTACGAGCAGTACTTC.

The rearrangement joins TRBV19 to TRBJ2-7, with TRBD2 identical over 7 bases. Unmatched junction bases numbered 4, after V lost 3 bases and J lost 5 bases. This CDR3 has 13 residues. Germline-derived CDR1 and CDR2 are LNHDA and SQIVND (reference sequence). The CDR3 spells CASSIAGVNEQYF. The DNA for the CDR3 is TGTGCCAGTAGTATCGCGGGGGTGAACGAGCAGTACTTC.

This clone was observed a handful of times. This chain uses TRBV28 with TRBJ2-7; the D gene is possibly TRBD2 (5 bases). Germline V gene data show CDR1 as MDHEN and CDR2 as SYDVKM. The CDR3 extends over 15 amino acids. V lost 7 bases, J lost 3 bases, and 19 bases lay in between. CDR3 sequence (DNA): TGTGCCAGCAACCAACGGACTGGCTTCCGCTACGAGCAGTACTTC. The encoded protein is CASNQRTGFRYEQYF.

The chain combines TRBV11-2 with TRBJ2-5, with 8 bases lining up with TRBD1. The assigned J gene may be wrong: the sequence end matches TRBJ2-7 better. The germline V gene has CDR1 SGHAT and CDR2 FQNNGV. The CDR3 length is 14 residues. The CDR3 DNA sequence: TGTGCCAGCAGCCAAGACAGGGGTACCTACGAGCAGTACTTC. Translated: CASSQDRGTYEQYF.

The CDR3 loop is CASSPPGPSYEQYF. The DNA of the CDR3 is TGTGCCAGCAGTCCTCCAGGCCCCTCCTACGAGCAGTACTTC. The rearrangement uses TRBV28 and TRBJ2-7; D call uncertain. Per the germline V gene, CDR1 is MDHEN and CDR2 is SYDVKM. Trimming shortened V by 5 bases and J by 0 bases, and 11 bases separated the two germline ends. The CDR3 covers 14 residues.

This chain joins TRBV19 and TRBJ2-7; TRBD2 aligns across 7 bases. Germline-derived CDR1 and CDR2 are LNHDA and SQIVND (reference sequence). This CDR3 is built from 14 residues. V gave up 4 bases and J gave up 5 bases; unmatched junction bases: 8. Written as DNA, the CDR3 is TGTGCCAGTAGTAGTGGGACGCGGGGGAACGAGCAGTACTTC. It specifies CASSSGTRGNEQYF.

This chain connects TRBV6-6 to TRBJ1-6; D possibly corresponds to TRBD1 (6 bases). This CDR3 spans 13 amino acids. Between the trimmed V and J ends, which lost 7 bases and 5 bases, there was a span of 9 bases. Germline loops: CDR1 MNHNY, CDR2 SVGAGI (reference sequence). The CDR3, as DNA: TGTGCCAGCACATACAGGGATAATTCACCCCTCCACTTT. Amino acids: CASTYRDNSPLHF.

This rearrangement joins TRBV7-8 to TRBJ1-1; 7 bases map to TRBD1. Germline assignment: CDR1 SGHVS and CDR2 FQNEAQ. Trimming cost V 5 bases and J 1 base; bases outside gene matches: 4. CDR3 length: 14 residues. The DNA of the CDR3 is TGTGCCAGCAGCGGACGGGACAGGAACACTGAAGCTTTCTTT. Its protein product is CASSGRDRNTEAFF.

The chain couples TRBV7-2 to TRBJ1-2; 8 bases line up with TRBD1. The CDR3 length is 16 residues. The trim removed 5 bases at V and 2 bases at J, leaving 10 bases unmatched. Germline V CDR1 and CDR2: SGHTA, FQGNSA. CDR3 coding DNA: TGTGCCAGCAGCCGAGAAGGGACAGGTCCCAACTATGGCTACACCTTC. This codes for CASSREGTGPNYGYTF. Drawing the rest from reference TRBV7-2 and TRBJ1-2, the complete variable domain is GAGVSQSPSNKVTEKGKDVELRCDPISGHTALYWYRQSLGQGLEFLIYFQGNSAPDKSGLPSDRFSAERTGGSVSTLTIQRTQQEDSAVYLCASSREGTGPNYGYTFGSGTRLTVV.